This T cell receptor beta chain came from a study of cytomegalovirus exposure and HLA in healthy donors (dated by TCRdb to between 2016 and 2019). With respect to the entire study: According to an earlier analysis of around 600 of the donors, about 170 million T cells yielded approximately 120 million unique TCR beta sequences and roughly 280 Gb of sequence data. In a later analysis, previously published TCR beta repertoires from 550 to 700 donors were re-analyzed and high-resolution HLA genotyping was added so that TCR occurrence patterns could be studied. Genome-wide SNP genotypes for about 60% of the 666 donors were used in a later genetic analysis, which treated that subset as a discovery cohort. Four to six DR-DQ haplotypes were handled as single units for association and clustering, since linkage in the cohort was strong. Typing coverage differed by locus: A, B, C, DRB1 and DQB1 were typed in roughly 620-640 donors, DQA1 in approximately 520, DPA1 in approximately 610, and DPB1 in approximately 450. Among some 410 genotyped donors of the cohort, an average of about 240,000 unique TCR beta nucleotide sequences was sequenced per donor, of which roughly 17% were non-productive. Donor age, sex, ethnicity and CMV serostatus were collected together with the repertoire data. All discovery cohort repertoires had been generated on a single sequencing platform. HLA typing included class I and class II loci at four-digit resolution. An early release covering roughly 580 HLA-typed donors comprised roughly 300 gigabases of sequencing data and approximately 80 million unique TCR sequences. To decide whether each TCR beta V gene segment behaved as functional or pseudogenic, an earlier analysis of nearly 600 of the donors relied on high-throughput TCR beta sequencing. The genetic ancestry cluster associated with self-reported Caucasian donors included 80% to 90% of the roughly 390 genotyped donors. High-throughput TCR immunosequencing, statistical association of individual TCRs with disease status, and machine learning were combined to predict cytomegalovirus infection status. The study used immunosequencing to profile the T cell repertoires of hundreds of subjects and linked those repertoires to cytomegalovirus serostatus. In addition to the first cohort of 500 to 850 subjects, a separate validation cohort of approximately 130 different subjects was used. Rather than using new phenotypic data, the later analysis identified candidate immune exposures from TCR beta sequences and from how often those sequences occurred across donors. The study aimed to test whether cataloging public T cell receptors could reveal signatures of past pathogen exposure.

What the study reported, not specific to this receptor: In vitro tests confirmed that a few of the cytomegalovirus-associated TCR beta chains recognize cytomegalovirus antigens. In the study, about 150 TCR beta chains were listed as associated with cytomegalovirus. A later analysis found that TCR association rates varied across HLA loci, with DRB1 alleles showing the most associated TCRs and HLA-C alleles the fewest. Strong co-occurrence of HLA alleles, especially DR and DQ, made assigning TCR associations to individual alleles difficult. Sequencing depth was assumed to be roughly uniform across donors in the presence/absence analyses, though that assumption may not hold. In an earlier analysis of about 600 of the donors, most TCR beta V segments appeared in productive rearrangements about 87% or about 30% of the time, broadly matching IMGT annotations. In a later genetic analysis, a missense DCLRE1C variant was associated with V-gene and J-gene trimming of TCR beta chains, and the association was replicated in an independent cohort. A later genetic analysis reported fewer N-insertions in productive TCRs among donors in an Asian-associated ancestry cluster than the roughly 700-donor mean. A group of highly shared sequence variants was considered likely to be a technical artifact of the sequencing pipeline. A further reported finding was that TCR beta sequences accurately predicted the HLA-A and HLA-B alleles for most subjects in the first cohort. At a false discovery rate of 0.05, a later analysis linked about 16,000 TCR beta sequences to specific HLA alleles. A later analysis reported that several top co-occurrence clusters appeared linked to parvovirus B19, influenza, CMV and Epstein-Barr virus. In both the original and validation cohorts, the classifier was reported to diagnose cytomegalovirus status with high specificity and sensitivity. Compared with equally common non-associated chains, HLA-associated TCR beta chains in a later analysis were more clonally expanded and had lower generation probabilities. Immune exposure information for the cohort was limited to CMV serostatus. Correlated functional status among segregating V segments might be attributable to linkage disequilibrium, but an unknown experimental factor could not be ruled out. This cohort had only TCR beta chains sequenced, and the lack of alpha or paired-chain data limited which features could be detected. According to the authors, the approach could potentially be generalized to other disease states and immunological phenotypes. Because the 87-base-pair reads could not distinguish some IMGT-functional V segments, including TRBV6-2 and TRBV6-3, those segments were excluded. While some public TCRs were present in many individuals, most TCR sequences turned up only very rarely across donors. A later analysis found that most CMV-associated TCR beta chains appeared HLA-restricted, with HLA associations seemingly driven largely by CMV exposure. The earlier analysis of a few hundred of the donors excluded some 16 rarely observed V segments, including chromosome 9 orphons, because counts were too low. HLA typing was unavailable for some donors at each locus, so association tests used only the typed subset.

The cohort comprised some 700 healthy bone marrow donors. At the time of sampling, all cohort members were nominally healthy, though unrecorded immune exposures were likely present. The donor tested CMV seropositive and was one of the 289 seropositive cohort members. Every donor gave a peripheral blood sample, and the peripheral blood mononuclear cells from that sample were used for TCR beta sequencing. The Qiagen DNeasy Blood Extraction Kit was used to extract genomic DNA from the blood cell samples. Relative to germline, V is missing 8 bases and J is missing 4 bases, with 12 bases of the junction outside any gene match. CDR1 and CDR2, looked up from the germline V gene, are MNHEY and SVGAGI. The CDR3 holds 16 amino acids from the cysteine to the phenylalanine. CDR3 DNA is the only sequence kept; it has 48 bases, read in frame from the first base. The library was obtained by the immunoSEQ multiplex PCR assay. For the multiplex PCR, a mixture combining 60 forward primers for TCR Vbeta segments and 13 reverse primers for TCR Jbeta segments was used. Amplification of the CDR3 region of rearranged TCR beta genes was performed with a multiplex PCR assay on genomic DNA. Amplified TCR beta libraries were sequenced as 87-base-pair reads on the Illumina HiSeq System. In the source study's methods: In a later analysis, 77 million or so unique TCR beta chains were counted across the roughly 670 repertoires, and about 10 million of these chains were shared by at least two donors. Raw reads were error-corrected and collapsed into unique sequences with a nearest-neighbor algorithm that merged closely related sequences to remove PCR and sequencing errors. Alignment of CDR3 sequences to IMGT reference sequences was used to assign V, D and J gene segments. Each retained sequence needed at least a six-nucleotide match to both a V gene segment and a J gene segment. Rearrangements were classified as productive when the CDR3 lacked stop codons and remained in frame with V and J, and all other rearrangements were classified as non-productive. Following IMGT convention, CDR3 was defined as the stretch from the second conserved V-encoded cysteine up to the conserved J-encoded phenylalanine. The earlier analysis of about 620 of the donors excluded sequences that lacked an unambiguous match to a single V gene segment. In an earlier analysis of 587 of the donors, a V segment was called functional when productive rearrangements were above 56.7%, and segregating when the standard deviation between donors exceeded 5%. To diagnose cytomegalovirus status from the catalog of TCR beta chain sequences, a statistical classification framework was built. A later analysis assigned V and J genes by comparing TCR nucleotide sequences with IMGT/GENE-DB human TR gene sequences. In a later analysis, CDR3 sequences and most-parsimonious VDJ recombination scenarios were assigned using the TCRdist pipeline. In a later analysis, each TCR beta chain was defined by its CDR3 amino acid sequence together with its V-gene family, and reads without a unique V-gene family were excluded. As a way to deal with suspected cross-contamination and a sequencing artifact, a later analysis dropped 500 to 700 nucleotide sequences that were highly shared and had low generation probability. In a later analysis, a clonal expansion index was calculated for each public chain from normalized within-repertoire ranks of inferred template counts. A later analysis computed generation probabilities with a VDJ recombination model fitted to out-of-frame rearrangements, and checked the results against IGoR. Hypergeometric tests were used in a later analysis to score TCR-TCR, TCR-HLA and TCR-CMV co-occurrence, with a repertoire-size bias correction applied to the TCR pairs. To estimate false discovery rates, a later analysis permuted the HLA or CMV assignments 20 times. In a later analysis, co-occurring TCRs were grouped using DBSCAN, and TCRdist sequence similarity was added for clustering within HLA-allele-positive subsets. Repertoires with fewer than 30,000 or more than 120,000 public chains were left out of co-occurrence clustering, as were five repertoires with anomalous nucleotide sharing. Imported from immuneACCESS, the table was reduced by TCRdb to in-frame sequences with V and J called. These copies leave out some clones; in studies compared against another copy, an unresolved V gene accounts for under half, and the cause of the remainder is not known. V and J calls and clone size are as listed in that table; D and trimming were resolved from the DNA. Counted in this sample were 74,000 or so clones; around 76% of them appeared once. Of the sample, approximately 6% falls within the top ten clones.

With regard to this clone: It lacks a known antigen. It has no much larger one-base neighbor in the sample; base qualities were not kept.

The rearrangement combines TRBV6-5 with TRBJ2-3; TRBD2 fits 10 bases in the junction. The TCR comes from a male donor in good health and CMV-seropositive. The sample was PBMCs. The DNA sequence is given as TGTGCCAGCCGTTCCGTCGGAGCGGGAGGGGCAGATACGCAGTATTTT. Its protein reads: CASRSVGAGGADTQYF.